This passage covers 5 T cell receptor beta chains from one sample sequenced in a study of T cells in Graves' hyperthyroidism and ophthalmopathy. RNA transcripts were the template for amplifying TCR beta CDR3 regions. The TCR CDR3 first-round RT-PCR relied on the HTBI primer set. TCRdb itself ran the multiplex PCR reads through MiXCR, one entry per CDR3 protein. The profile covers around 700,000 distinct CDR3 sequences, with around 40% appearing a single time and roughly 30% taken by the ten largest. The sequencing input was blood. The receptors were sampled from a woman aged 40 to 50 with Graves' hyperthyroidism.

This clonotype was seen a few times. The chain couples TRBV12-3 or TRBV12-4 to TRBJ1-1, with TRBD1 matching over 9 bases. The CDR3 spans 15 residues. The ends lost 5 bases at V and 4 bases at J; junction bases unmatched: 8. In nucleotides, the CDR3 is TGTGCCAGCAGTGGGGAACAGGGGGCTCTCACTGAAGCTTTCTTT. Encoded protein: CASSGEQGALTEAFF.

This clonotype was recorded a few times. The chain links TRBV7-9 to TRBJ2-7; D gene uncertain. The CDR3 has 14 residues. The V gene's germline CDR1 is SEHNR and CDR2 FQNEAQ (reference sequence). V lost 5 bases to trimming and J lost 6 bases, with 17 bases between them. In DNA, the CDR3 is TGTGCCAGCAGCCGACCTGAGGCTACTATCGAGCAGTACTTC. It codes for CASSRPEATIEQYF.

This clonotype was seen many times. The J gene is TRBJ1-4, the V gene TRBV7-2, with a tentative D call TRBD1 (5 bases). CDR3 length equals 15 residues. Trimming pared 3 bases from V and 0 bases from J, leaving 8 bases between. The germline gives CDR1 SGHTA, CDR2 FQGNSA. This chain's CDR3 is CASSLLGPTNEKLFF. CDR3 coding DNA: TGTGCCAGCAGCTTGCTGGGACCAACTAATGAAAAACTGTTTTTT.

Only a few counts were recorded for this clonotype. The chain combines TRBV4-3 with TRBJ1-6; D ambiguous. Germline CDR1 and CDR2: LGHNA and YSLEER. V dropped 1 base and J dropped 9 bases, with 16 bases sitting between them. The length of the CDR3 is 16 residues. The CDR3 is CASSQGTRSEGSPLHF. As DNA, the CDR3 is TGCGCCAGCAGCCAAGGTACCAGGTCGGAGGGTTCACCCCTCCACTTT.

This clonotype was counted at least ten times. The DNA for the CDR3 is TGTGCCATCAGTGCGGGTTCCGCCCGGTCACCCCTCCACTTT. This codes for CAISAGSARSPLHF. The chain couples TRBV10-3 to TRBJ1-6; D not resolved. The CDR3 extends over 14 amino acids. Trimming shortened V by 4 bases and J by 10 bases, and 14 bases separated the two germline ends. The germline V gene has CDR1 ENHRY and CDR2 SYGVKD.